This T cell receptor beta chain emerged from a study of long-term antiretroviral therapy in people with HIV. This CDR3 is built from 13 residues. V was trimmed by 0 bases and J by 6 bases, leaving 6 bases between them. CDR1 and CDR2 from the germline V gene are LGHNA and YSLEER. Sequencing used immunoSEQ v3.0 at survey level. Repertoires were generated with immunoSEQ multiplex PCR, while TCRdb's copy carries only in-frame clones and drops some. The sample has about 20,000 clones, roughly 80% seen once; the top ten hold roughly 18%. Broader study findings: Blood sampling spanned 2004 to 2017, possibly under older ART regimens.

Note on this clone: Its cognate antigen is unknown.

Sequenced material: unsorted PBMCs, taken 0.6 years after starting antiretroviral therapy. This clonotype originated in a woman between 18 and 29 years old with HIV. The rearrangement joins TRBV4-3 to TRBJ1-5; D gene unclear. The CDR3, as DNA: TGCGCCAGCAGCCAAGATATCAGTCAGCCCCAGCATTTT. Amino acid sequence: CASSQDISQPQHF.